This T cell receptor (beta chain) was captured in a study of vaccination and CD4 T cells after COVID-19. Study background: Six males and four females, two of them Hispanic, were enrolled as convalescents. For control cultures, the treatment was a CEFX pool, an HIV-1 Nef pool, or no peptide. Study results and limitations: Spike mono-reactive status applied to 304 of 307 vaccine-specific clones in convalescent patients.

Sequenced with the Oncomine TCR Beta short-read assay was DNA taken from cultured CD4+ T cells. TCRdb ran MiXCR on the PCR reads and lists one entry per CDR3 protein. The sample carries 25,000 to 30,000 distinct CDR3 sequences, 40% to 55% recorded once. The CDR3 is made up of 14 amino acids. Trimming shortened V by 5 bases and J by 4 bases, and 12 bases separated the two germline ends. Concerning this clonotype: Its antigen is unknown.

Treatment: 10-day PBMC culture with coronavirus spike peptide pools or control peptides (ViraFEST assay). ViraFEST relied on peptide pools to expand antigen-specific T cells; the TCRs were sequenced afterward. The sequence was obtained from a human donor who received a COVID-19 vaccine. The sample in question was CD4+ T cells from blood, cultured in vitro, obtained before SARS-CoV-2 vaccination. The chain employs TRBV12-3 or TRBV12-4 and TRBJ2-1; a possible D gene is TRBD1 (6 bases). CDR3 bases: TGTGCCAGCAGTCCCGGGACATTTTACAATGAGCAGTTCTTC. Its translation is CASSPGTFYNEQFF.